One and the same sample provided the 5 T cell receptor beta chains below, sequenced in a study of neurological immune-mediated disorders. TCRdb independently ran MiXCR on the 5' RACE reads; one entry per CDR3 protein. The table includes about 66,000 distinct CDR3 sequences, less than 5.5% detected once. The specimen was PBMCs. These TCRs come from a man between 25 and 39 years old with multiple sclerosis.

Worth noting for this clonotype: A much larger clone lies one base from this, so it may be a read error. Here the CDR3 omits its conserved ending phenylalanine or tryptophan, so a read error is the likely source. The rearrangement uses TRBV20-1 and TRBJ2-5; maybe TRBD1 (6 bases). The germline V gene encodes CDR1 DFQATT and CDR2 SNEGSKA (reference sequence). Between the trimmed V and J ends, which lost 1 base and 2 bases, there was a span of 11 bases. This CDR3 is 14 amino acids long. The CDR3 is CSARVQGDQETQYI. In nucleotides, the CDR3 is TGCAGTGCTAGAGTACAGGGAGATCAAGAGACCCAGTACATC.

The rearrangement links TRBV18 to TRBJ1-6, with D uncertain. Germline CDR1 KGHSH, CDR2 LQKENI. Deletions cut 1 base from V and 7 bases from J, with 5 bases between. This CDR3 has 13 residues. CDR3 in amino acids: CASSPQRNSPLHF. As DNA, the CDR3 is TGTGCCAGCTCACCACAGAGAAATTCACCCCTCCACTTT. Full variable domain (missing parts from reference TRBV18 and TRBJ1-6): NAGVMQNPRHLVRRRGQEARLRCSPMKGHSHVYWYRQLPEEGLKFMVYLQKENIIDESGMPKERFSAEFPKEGPSILRIQQVVRGDSAAYFCASSPQRNSPLHFGNGTRLTVT.

This clonotype ranks as medium-sized. The V call is TRBV5-1, the J call TRBJ1-2; D gene unclear. V shed 2 bases and J shed 6 bases, with 8 bases lying between them. The germline CDR1 and CDR2 sequences are SGHRS and YFSETQ. This CDR3 spans 12 amino acids. CDR3: CASSLTADGYTF. The CDR3 DNA reads TGCGCCAGCAGCTTAACGGCAGATGGCTACACCTTC.

The chain joins TRBV20-1 to TRBJ1-1; a weak D match, TRBD1 (5 bases). Trimming removed 3 bases from V and 7 bases from J, with 15 bases in between. This CDR3 region has 13 residues. CDR1 and CDR2 (germline): DFQATT, SNEGSKA (reference sequence). CDR3 nucleotide sequence: TGCAGTGCTAGGATTCCGGGACTTGGTGAAGCTTTCTTT. Its translation: CSARIPGLGEAFF.

This clonotype was seen ten or more times. The CDR3 DNA sequence: TGTGCCAGCAGTTACGTGCCGGGGGGGCAAGAGACCCAGTACTTC. This encodes CASSYVPGGQETQYF. The rearrangement joins TRBV6-5 to TRBJ2-5; TRBD2 aligns across 8 bases. The CDR3 loop spans 15 amino acids. Germline V lookup: CDR1 MNHEY, CDR2 SVGAGI. Trimming took 2 bases from V and 2 from J; bases not matched to a gene: 4.